The clone carrying this T cell receptor beta chain occurred a few times. Antigen unknown. Uncontrolled infections, other autoimmune diseases, pregnancy or lactation led to exclusion of patients. This specimen belongs to a study of T cells in Graves' hyperthyroidism and ophthalmopathy. Findings and caveats of the study: Most thyroid clonotypes expanded above 0.001 appeared in blood too. The model made its ophthalmopathy prediction, and onset followed a median roughly 6.5 months later.

What was amplified from RNA transcripts were TCR beta CDR3 regions. In the first-round RT-PCR of the TCR CDR3, the HTBI primer set was used. TCRdb fed the multiplex PCR reads into MiXCR, producing one record per CDR3 protein. Of about 570,000 distinct CDR3 sequences listed, about 43% are singletons. The CDR3 is 14 amino acids. Germline values: CDR1 MNHEY, CDR2 SMNVEV (reference sequence). Trimming left V 4 bases short and J 6 bases short, with 16 bases between. The chain couples TRBV27 to TRBJ2-7; D may match TRBD1 or TRBD2 (6 bases each). Material for sequencing was peripheral blood or thyroid tissue (not recorded which). The receptor was derived from an adult woman with Graves' disease, either hyperthyroidism or ophthalmopathy (not recorded which). CDR3 sequence reads: CASSSSRGVGEQYF. In DNA, the CDR3 is TGTGCCAGCAGTTCCTCAAGGGGGGTTGGCGAGCAGTACTTC.